The T cell receptor (beta chain) described here comes from a study of post-analysis software for immune sequencing data. Study-level findings and limits: TRBV5-6, TRBV5-1 and TRBV20-1 belonged to a set of roughly five TRBV segments that were more frequent in patients than controls. Controls had significantly higher normalized Chao1 diversity than multiple sclerosis patients.

Tagging with unique molecular identifiers was a feature of the TCR beta cDNA libraries. Out of roughly 1 to 10 million T cells, some 500,000 cDNA molecules were generated. TCRdb itself ran the PCR reads through MiXCR, one entry per CDR3 protein. The data show more than 350,000 distinct CDR3 sequences, with approximately 37% seen just once and 7.6% held by the top ten. CDR3 length: 14 amino acids. CDR1 is LGHDT, CDR2 YNNKEL, per germline (reference sequence). V was shortened by 0 bases and J by 5 bases, with 11 bases between the two germline ends. This clonotype was observed a handful of times. What it binds is unknown.

The clonotype comes from a girl aged 2 to 10 with multiple sclerosis. The chain is built from TRBV3-1 and TRBJ2-7; unclear D gene. The sequenced sample consisted of blood. CDR3 residues: CASSQDHSTDEQYF. The CDR3 nucleotides are TGTGCCAGCAGCCAAGATCACAGCACAGACGAGCAGTACTTC.